These T cell receptor beta chains were read from a single sample in a study of blood T cell repertoires in COVID-19. The data were produced by immunoSEQ multiplex PCR, yet TCRdb's version contains in-frame clones alone and is incomplete. The sample yields more than 110,000 clones, around 81% seen once. The sample was peripheral blood. The source of these receptors is a human donor in a cohort sampled during active COVID-19. Each CDR3 is given with its conserved first and last residue. The D gene is left open where the match is weak. The size entry is marked missing in some rows and otherwise reads once, few, many or a size class.

size: -; V: TRBV9; D: -; J: TRBJ1-1; CDR3: CASSAQGRTEAFF; DNA: TGTGCCAGCAGCGCCCAGGGTCGGACTGAAGCTTTCTTT
size: -; V: TRBV2; D: TRBD1; J: TRBJ1-1; CDR3: CASRDRGLVNTEAFF; DNA: TGTGCCAGCAGAGACAGGGGGCTAGTGAACACTGAAGCTTTCTTT
size: -; V: TRBV5-1; D: -; J: TRBJ1-6; CDR3: CASSLITATNNSPLHF; DNA: TGCGCCAGCAGCTTGATAACAGCCACCAATAATTCACCCCTCCACTTT
size: few; V: TRBV7-7; D: -; J: TRBJ1-6; CDR3: CASSLGGVNSPLHF; DNA: TGTGCTAGCAGCTTAGGGGGGGTGAATTCACCCCTCCACTTT
size: -; V: TRBV29-1; D: TRBD1; J: TRBJ1-1; CDR3: CSVEGTGGAGSEAFF; DNA: TGCAGCGTTGAAGGGACAGGGGGCGCAGGTTCTGAAGCTTTCTTT
size: -; V: TRBV6-5; D: -; J: TRBJ1-2; CDR3: CATSNLQGIDGYTF; DNA: TGTGCCACTTCAAATCTACAGGGTATTGATGGCTACACCTTC
size: -; V: TRBV12-3/TRBV12-4; D: -; J: TRBJ1-1; CDR3: CASSLDRYTEAFF; DNA: TGTGCCAGCAGTCTAGACAGATACACTGAAGCTTTCTTT
size: -; V: TRBV7-7; D: TRBD1; J: TRBJ2-5; CDR3: CASSLANRGETQYF; DNA: TGTGCTAGCAGCTTAGCCAACAGGGGAGAGACCCAGTACTTC
size: -; V: TRBV24-1; D: -; J: TRBJ2-2; CDR3: CATSSRVSNTGELFF; DNA: TGTGCCACCAGCTCGAGGGTCTCGAACACCGGGGAGCTGTTTTTT
size: -; V: TRBV2; D: TRBD1; J: TRBJ1-5; CDR3: CASALRGLPPQHF; DNA: TGTGCCAGTGCACTGAGGGGGCTCCCGCCCCAGCATTTT
size: -; V: TRBV6-5; D: -; J: TRBJ1-2; CDR3: CASSYSMIRSSYGYTF; DNA: TGTGCCAGCAGTTACTCGATGATACGTTCCAGCTATGGCTACACCTTC
size: -; V: TRBV18; D: -; J: TRBJ2-5; CDR3: CASSPERVYQETQYF; DNA: TGTGCCAGCTCCCCCGAGCGGGTTTACCAAGAGACCCAGTACTTC
size: -; V: TRBV11-2; D: TRBD2; J: TRBJ2-5; CDR3: CASSFGASGGQETQYF; DNA: TGTGCCAGCAGCTTCGGGGCCAGCGGGGGACAAGAGACCCAGTACTTC
size: -; V: TRBV5-4; D: TRBD2; J: TRBJ2-3; CDR3: CASSLFLASGPNTQYF; DNA: TGTGCCAGCAGCTTGTTTTTGGCTAGCGGACCTAATACGCAGTATTTT
size: -; V: TRBV27; D: TRBD2; J: TRBJ2-7; CDR3: CASSFSGGAYEQYF; DNA: TGTGCCAGCAGTTTTAGCGGGGGGGCGTACGAGCAGTACTTC
size: -; V: TRBV29-1; D: -; J: TRBJ2-1; CDR3: CSVDATANEQFF; DNA: TGCAGCGTTGACGCAACAGCCAATGAGCAGTTCTTC
size: -; V: TRBV5-1; D: -; J: TRBJ1-1; CDR3: CASSLTGSSTEAFF; DNA: TGCGCCAGCAGCTTGACAGGGTCGAGCACTGAAGCTTTCTTT
size: -; V: TRBV6-5; D: -; J: TRBJ2-3; CDR3: CASSSDSTDTQYF; DNA: TGTGCCAGCAGTTCTGACAGTACAGATACGCAGTATTTT
size: -; V: TRBV5-1; D: -; J: TRBJ2-5; CDR3: CASSLGDRSFQETQYF; DNA: TGCGCCAGCAGCTTGGGCGACAGGAGTTTTCAAGAGACCCAGTACTTC
size: -; V: TRBV25-1; D: TRBD1; J: TRBJ2-5; CDR3: CASSAPRDRQETQYF; DNA: TGTGCCAGCAGTGCCCCCCGGGACAGGCAAGAGACCCAGTACTTC
size: -; V: TRBV25-1; D: -; J: TRBJ1-1; CDR3: CASSEWRAGNTEAFF; DNA: TGTGCCAGCAGTGAATGGAGGGCCGGTAACACTGAAGCTTTCTTT
size: -; V: TRBV19; D: TRBD1; J: TRBJ2-1; CDR3: CASGQGYNEQFF; DNA: TGTGCCAGTGGACAGGGTTACAATGAGCAGTTCTTC
size: -; V: TRBV19; D: -; J: TRBJ2-7; CDR3: CASSIGGDLSYEQYF; DNA: TGTGCCAGTAGTATAGGGGGGGACCTTTCCTACGAGCAGTACTTC
size: once; V: TRBV4-2; D: -; J: TRBJ1-1; CDR3: CASSQDLVRLNTEAFF; DNA: TGTGCCAGCAGCCAAGATCTGGTCAGATTGAACACTGAAGCTTTCTTT
size: -; V: TRBV15; D: -; J: TRBJ1-4; CDR3: CATSRVGQGRNEKLFF; DNA: TGTGCCACCAGCAGAGTCGGGCAGGGGCGGAATGAAAAACTGTTTTTT
size: -; V: TRBV11-3; D: -; J: TRBJ2-2; CDR3: CASSQNLNTGELFF; DNA: TGTGCCAGCAGCCAGAACCTGAACACCGGGGAGCTGTTTTTT
size: -; V: TRBV5-1; D: TRBD1; J: TRBJ1-1; CDR3: CASSLGQGWTEAFF; DNA: TGCGCCAGCAGCTTGGGACAGGGGTGGACTGAAGCTTTCTTT
size: -; V: TRBV4-1; D: TRBD1; J: TRBJ2-5; CDR3: CASSLRTGSETQYF; DNA: TGCGCCAGCAGCCTGAGGACAGGGTCCGAGACCCAGTACTTC
size: -; V: TRBV10-3; D: TRBD2; J: TRBJ2-3; CDR3: CAISESGGATDTQYF; DNA: TGTGCCATCAGTGAGTCCGGGGGGGCCACAGATACGCAGTATTTT
size: -; V: TRBV18; D: TRBD1; J: TRBJ2-6; CDR3: CASSPPTGGVRAGANVLTF; DNA: TGTGCCAGCTCACCACCAACAGGGGGCGTTAGGGCTGGGGCCAACGTCCTGACTTTC